One and the same sample provided the 15 T cell receptor beta chains below, sequenced in a study of post-analysis software for immune sequencing data. cDNA libraries of TCR beta carried unique molecular identifiers. TCRdb re-called the PCR reads through MiXCR, storing one row per CDR3 protein. The sample shows 400,000 to 500,000 distinct CDR3 sequences, 35% to 45% of them seen only once. Findings and limits, study-wide: Patients had higher frequencies than controls of a few TRBV segments, including TRBV5-6, TRBV5-1 and TRBV20-1.

Their cognate antigens are unknown. The material sequenced was blood. The receptors here all came from a girl aged 2-10 years with multiple sclerosis.

The chain combines TRBV6-5 with TRBJ1-4; no definite D call. V was pared by 0 bases and J by 5 bases, with 10 bases between. The germline gives CDR1 MNHEY, CDR2 SVGAGI. This CDR3 contains 15 residues. CDR3 region: CASSYSKVGNEKLFF. In nucleotides, the CDR3 is TGTGCCAGCAGTTACTCGAAGGTCGGGAATGAAAAACTGTTTTTT.

This clonotype was detected only a few times. The chain links TRBV4-3 to TRBJ2-1; 9 bases line up with TRBD1. Trimming removed 0 bases from V and 8 bases from J; junction bases left unmatched: 8. This CDR3 has 16 amino acids. Germline V lookup: CDR1 LGHNA, CDR2 YSLEER. CDR3 region: CASSQELDRGIHEQFF. As DNA, the CDR3 is TGCGCCAGCAGCCAAGAGTTGGACAGGGGCATACATGAGCAGTTCTTC.

This clonotype has more than one count but fewer than ten. The rearrangement joins TRBV28 to TRBJ2-4, with unresolved D. Trimming cost V 4 bases and J 7 bases, with 11 bases left between them. The CDR3 runs 13 residues. Per germline, CDR1 MDHEN and CDR2 SYDVKM. CDR3 sequence reads: CASSYFGSNIQYF. The CDR3 DNA sequence: TGTGCCAGCAGTTACTTTGGTTCGAACATTCAGTACTTC.

This clonotype was detected a few times. The chain couples TRBV12-3 or TRBV12-4 to TRBJ2-1; maybe TRBD2 (6 bases). Trimming shortened V by 8 bases and J by 3 bases, and 17 bases separated the two germline ends. The length of the CDR3 is 15 residues. The CDR3 loop reads CASLPGGTGYNEQFF. In DNA, the CDR3 is TGTGCCAGCCTCCCTGGGGGGACTGGCTACAATGAGCAGTTCTTC.

The chain combines TRBV7-2 with TRBJ2-4; D remains ambiguous. CDR1 is SGHTA and CDR2 is FQGNSA in the germline V gene. Trimming cost V 2 bases and J 0 bases, with 11 bases left between them. The CDR3 totals 16 residues. The DNA for the CDR3 is TGTGCCAGCAGCTTATTGGGGTACCTAGCCAAAAACATTCAGTACTTC. This codes for CASSLLGYLAKNIQYF.

For this clonotype: At one end, the junction sequence differs from germline, possibly due to a read error. The rearrangement joins TRBV7-2 to TRBJ1-6, with D possibly TRBD1 on 6 matching bases. Per germline, CDR1 SGHTA and CDR2 FQGNSA. The CDR3 totals 14 residues. The chain's CDR3 is CASSSRTDNLPLHF. In nucleotides, the CDR3 is TGTGCCAGCAGCTCCCGGACAGATAATTTACCCCTCCACTTT.

The chain recombines TRBV19 with TRBJ2-1; 7 nucleotides agree with TRBD2. CDR3 length: 15 residues. CDR1 is LNHDA and CDR2 is SQIVND in the germline V gene (reference sequence). V dropped 3 bases and J dropped 2; count of bases not matched to a gene: 4. Written as DNA, the CDR3 is TGTGCCAGTAGTATCAGCGGGGAAACCTACAATGAGCAGTTCTTC. Protein: CASSISGETYNEQFF.

The chain has TRBV6-1 and TRBJ1-5, with D unresolved. CDR1 is MNHNS, CDR2 SASEGT, per germline. The V gene lost 2 bases and the J gene lost 3 bases, with 14 bases spanning the gap. The CDR3 is made up of 16 amino acids. CDR3 coding DNA: TGTGCCAGCAGTGAATTCGGACCGAGGTTCAATCAGCCCCAGCATTTT. Translated: CASSEFGPRFNQPQHF.

Only a few counts were recorded for this clonotype. In DNA form, the CDR3 reads TGCGCCAGCAGCCGCCAGGGACAGGGGGCTTACTATGGCTACACCTTC. Translated, it gives CASSRQGQGAYYGYTF. This chain uses TRBV5-1 with TRBJ1-2; TRBD1 matches at 12 bases. The CDR3 runs to 16 residues. The V gene's germline CDR1 is SGHRS and CDR2 YFSETQ. The J segment lost 3 bases and the V segment lost 4 bases, leaving 7 bases of the junction unmatched.

Only a few counts were recorded for this clonotype. The V and J genes are TRBV6-5 and TRBJ1-5, with D perhaps matching TRBD1 (5 bases). Trimming took 6 bases from V and 9 from J, leaving 15 bases between them. Looked up from germline, CDR1 is MNHEY and CDR2 is SVGAGI. CDR3 length: 13 residues. DNA of the CDR3: TGTGCCAGCAGACGGAACAGGTTTCGGCCCCAGCATTTT. Protein product: CASRRNRFRPQHF.

J is TRBJ2-1 and V is TRBV2; D possibly corresponds to TRBD2 (6 bases). V lost 6 bases and J lost 7, with 16 bases in between. This CDR3 contains 14 residues. Germline V gene data show CDR1 as SNHLY and CDR2 as FYNNEI. In nucleotides, the CDR3 is TGTGCCAGCAGAGGGACTCCTCGCCGTAATGAGCAGTTCTTC. It codes for CASRGTPRRNEQFF. Together with reference TRBV2 and TRBJ2-1, the CDR3 gives the full variable domain: EPEVTQTPSHQVTQMGQEVILRCVPISNHLYFYWYRQILGQKVEFLVSFYNNEISEKSEIFDDQFSVERPDGSNFTLKIRSTKLEDSAMYFCASRGTPRRNEQFFGPGTRLTVL.

This clonotype was seen ten or more times. The rearrangement uses TRBV7-2 and TRBJ2-5; the match to TRBD2 covers 7 bases. Germline CDR1 and CDR2: SGHTA and FQGNSA. This CDR3 is 14 amino acids long. The junction had 10 bases not matched to a gene; V was cut back by 5 bases and J by 7 bases. CDR3 bases: TGTGCCAGCAGCGCATCCCGGGACTATAGGACCCAGTACTTC. Translated: CASSASRDYRTQYF. Supplemented by reference TRBV7-2 and TRBJ2-5, the full variable domain reads GAGVSQSPSNKVTEKGKDVELRCDPISGHTALYWYRQSLGQGLEFLIYFQGNSAPDKSGLPSDRFSAERTGGSVSTLTIQRTQQEDSAVYLCASSASRDYRTQYFGPGTRLLVL.

This clonotype was counted between two and nine times. The rearrangement joins TRBV20-1 to TRBJ2-7; 8 nucleotides align to TRBD2. The J call may be in error: the DNA end matches TRBJ2-5 better. The CDR3 sequence is 16 residues long. Per germline, CDR1 DFQATT and CDR2 SNEGSKA (reference sequence). The CDR3 nucleotides read TGCAGTGCTAGGCCCATTCGGGGGACTAGTTTTGAGACCCAGTACTTC. Protein sequence: CSARPIRGTSFETQYF.

This clonotype was counted a few times. The chain couples TRBV3-1 to TRBJ2-5; a possible D gene is TRBD1 (6 bases). This CDR3 is 16 amino acids long. The germline V and J ends were trimmed by 0 bases and 5 bases, with 16 bases remaining between them. In germline, CDR1 is LGHDT, CDR2 YNNKEL (reference sequence). CDR3 DNA: TGTGCCAGCAGCCAAGATTTAGGTGGGGGCAGGGAGACCCAGTACTTC. This translates into CASSQDLGGGRETQYF.

The chain combines TRBV5-8 with TRBJ2-7; no clear D gene. Trimming took off 0 bases at V and 2 bases at J, with 15 bases between the two ends. The CDR3 contains 16 residues. The germline V gene has CDR1 SGHTS and CDR2 YDEGEE. The chain's CDR3 is CASSLAVASAPYEQYF. CDR3 DNA: TGTGCCAGCAGCTTGGCGGTGGCTTCCGCCCCCTACGAGCAGTACTTC.